The sample holds a few counts of the clone carrying this TCR beta chain. Its antigen is as yet unknown. Clones were read by immunoSEQ multiplex PCR, and TCRdb kept only the in-frame ones, dropping some. Among tens of thousands of clones listed, around 70% were seen once. The data originate from a study of vaccination effects on CD4 cells after COVID-19. Before sequencing took place, the ViraFEST assay used viral peptide pools to expand antigen-specific CD4+ T cells. Researchers isolated CD4+ T cells once less than twelve days of culture had elapsed. Each participant was administered two doses of either the BNT162b2 or the mRNA-1273 vaccine. Wells of around 2.2 million PBMC each were grown with about 9.5 IU/ml IL-2 and around 10 ug/ml peptides. V gave up 0 bases and J gave up 2 bases, with 11 bases separating them. CDR1 is LNHNV and CDR2 is YYDKDF in the germline V gene (reference sequence). The CDR3 sequence is 16 residues long.

The TCR sequence derives from a human donor who received a COVID-19 vaccine. This specimen consisted of CD4+ T cells from PBMCs cultured with HCoV-229E spike peptides, obtained after COVID-19 vaccination. The V and J genes are TRBV15 and TRBJ1-5; weak D call: TRBD1 (6 bases). The CDR3 region is CATSRDRGGGNQPQHF. The CDR3 DNA reads as TGTGCCACCAGCAGAGACAGGGGAGGGGGCAATCAGCCCCAGCATTTT.